This T cell receptor (beta chain) emerged from a study of control samples from healthy donors and cancer patients. Assay: immunoSEQ multiplex PCR; the TCRdb copy retains only in-frame clones and omits some. Here the sample spans some 28,000 clones, 70% to 85% being singletons. Remarks on this clone: Relative to the germline gene, one junction end is altered; a read error may explain this.

The TCR comes from a man aged 60 to 75 with head and neck cancer. The sequenced sample consisted of PBMCs.

DNA of the CDR3: TGTGCCAGCACCCCAACCGGGACCTTAAATCGGCCCCAGCATTTT. Encoded protein: CASTPTGTLNRPQHF. This chain uses TRBV5-8 with TRBJ1-5, with a weak D call TRBD1 (5 bases). The CDR3 sequence is 15 residues long. CDR1 and CDR2 from the germline V gene are SGHTS and YDEGEE.